The entry below gives a single T cell receptor (beta chain) sequence along with its context. As yet, its antigen is unknown. CD45RO-negative, CCR7-positively selected cells formed the naive CD8 fraction, excluding terminally differentiated effector memory CD45RA+ cells. The source of the sample is a study of shared clonotypes between healthy human individuals. Profiling relied on immunoSEQ multiplex PCR, and the TCRdb table lists in-frame clones only, not all of them. The table shows about 2 million clones, with about 95% occurring only once. Whole-study results and caveats: Against clonotypes common to all four donors, non-shared ones had lower generation probabilities. Researchers sampled blood only, noting tissue repertoires likely differ. On the whole, naive subsets had larger estimated richness than memory subsets had.

The clonotype originates from a man in his late teens or twenties in good health. Sequenced input: naive CD8+ T cells sorted from blood.

As DNA, the CDR3 is TGTGCCAGCAGCTCTGTCGGAATTGAGCAGTTCTTC. It specifies CASSSVGIEQFF. The chain couples TRBV7-8 to TRBJ2-1; D gene unclear. CDR1 is SGHVS and CDR2 is FQNEAQ in the germline V gene. Trimming took 4 bases from V and 9 from J, leaving 10 bases between them. The CDR3 covers 12 residues.